This record looks at one T cell receptor (beta chain) sequence and its context. The sample contains more than one DNA sequence encoding this CDR3. The data belong to a study of cytomegalovirus exposure and HLA in healthy donors. V shed 1 base and J 0 bases; nucleotides not matched to a gene: 0. The CDR3 length is 14 residues. Germline V gene lookup returns CDR1 SEHNR and CDR2 FQNEAQ (reference sequence). These donors were members of the roughly 120-subject validation cohort, a group separate from the roughly 670-subject first cohort. Here immunoSEQ multiplex PCR was the method, and the copy in TCRdb shows in-frame clones only, minus some. The sample holds roughly 330,000 clones, about 85% seen once.

The sample consisted of PBMCs. This clonotype was obtained from a woman in her 30s in good health and CMV-seropositive. The rearrangement joins TRBV7-9 to TRBJ2-7; 7 nucleotides align to TRBD1. Here the CDR3 reads CASSLGTGSYEQYF. CDR3 nucleotide sequence: TGTGCCAGCAGCTTAGGGACAGGCTCCTACGAGCAGTACTTC.